This T cell receptor (beta chain) was found in a study of T cells in tuberculosis. At the level of the study: The T cells targeted glucose monomycolate, a mycobacterial lipid, via CD1B.

This clone was recorded only once. Its specificity is unknown. General observations from the study: Active tuberculosis alpha repertoires lay closer to GMM-specific TCRs than controls'.

Here immunoSEQ multiplex PCR was the method, and the copy in TCRdb shows in-frame clones only, minus some. The data contain some 49,000 clones, about 95% of them singletons. Regarding time point: new active TB diagnosis, blood taken before or within 7 days of starting treatment. Trimming took 0 bases from V and 3 from J; bases not matched to a gene: 7. The length of the CDR3 is 17 residues. Per the germline V gene, CDR1 is LGHNA and CDR2 is YNFKEQ. This chain connects TRBV4-2 to TRBJ1-2; 10 bases are shared with TRBD1. Sequenced here: PBMCs, sampled at tuberculosis diagnosis. This receptor was identified in an adult with tuberculosis. CDR3 loop: CASSQEGDRGSYYGYTF. In DNA form, the CDR3 reads TGTGCCAGCAGCCAAGAGGGGGACAGGGGCTCGTACTATGGCTACACCTTC.